This T cell receptor (beta chain) was captured in a study of blood T cells in healthy people across ages. For the second PCR, which ran for roughly 7 to 11 cycles, a sample-barcoded 5' primer and a J-beta primer mix were used. TCRdb called the 5' RACE reads again in MiXCR, with one record for every CDR3 protein. The top ten hold over 7% of the sample, which has around 1,500,000 distinct CDR3 sequences, roughly 27% seen once. The V end was cut by 2 bases, the J end by 4 bases, with 12 bases between. Germline V gene lookup returns CDR1 SGHRS and CDR2 YFSETQ. The CDR3 totals 14 residues. They isolated at least 7 million PBMCs from each sample. There are a few counts of this clonotype. Its specificity is not known. Study-level results: The donors' CMV status was not determined, possibly confounding changes in expanded clonotypes. Per million T cells, TCR beta diversity dropped roughly linearly as age increased.

Sequences were obtained from blood. This chain joins TRBV5-1 and TRBJ2-5; D is undetermined. This receptor was identified in a woman under 40 in good health. The CDR3 sequence: CASSFDGEGETQYF. DNA of the CDR3: TGCGCCAGCAGCTTTGATGGGGAAGGAGAGACCCAGTACTTC. Complete variable domain (other parts from reference TRBV5-1 and TRBJ2-5): KAGVTQTPRYLIKTRGQQVTLSCSPISGHRSVSWYQQTPGQGLQFLFEYFSETQRNKGNFPGRFSGRQFSNSRSEMNVSTLELGDSALYLCASSFDGEGETQYFGPGTRLLVL.